This TCR beta chain emerged from a study of blood T cell repertoires in COVID-19. Study-wide context: Acute-phase and convalescent COVID-19 samples originated in the United States, Italy and Spain.

TCRdb's table, derived via immunoSEQ multiplex PCR, lists solely in-frame clones and lacks some. The sample carries hundreds of thousands of clones, around four fifths recorded once. Sequencing was performed on peripheral blood. The TCR originated in a woman in her 50s who had recovered from COVID-19.

The CDR3 region is CASSVGTSGRALDTQYF. The CDR3 DNA sequence: TGCGCCAGCAGCGTGGGGACTAGCGGGAGGGCCTTAGATACGCAGTATTTT. J is TRBJ2-3 and V is TRBV4-3; 16 bases agree with TRBD2. After removal of 5 bases from V and 5 bases from J, the junction contained 7 bases not matched to a gene. CDR3 length: 17 residues. From germline, CDR1 is LGHNA and CDR2 YSLEER.